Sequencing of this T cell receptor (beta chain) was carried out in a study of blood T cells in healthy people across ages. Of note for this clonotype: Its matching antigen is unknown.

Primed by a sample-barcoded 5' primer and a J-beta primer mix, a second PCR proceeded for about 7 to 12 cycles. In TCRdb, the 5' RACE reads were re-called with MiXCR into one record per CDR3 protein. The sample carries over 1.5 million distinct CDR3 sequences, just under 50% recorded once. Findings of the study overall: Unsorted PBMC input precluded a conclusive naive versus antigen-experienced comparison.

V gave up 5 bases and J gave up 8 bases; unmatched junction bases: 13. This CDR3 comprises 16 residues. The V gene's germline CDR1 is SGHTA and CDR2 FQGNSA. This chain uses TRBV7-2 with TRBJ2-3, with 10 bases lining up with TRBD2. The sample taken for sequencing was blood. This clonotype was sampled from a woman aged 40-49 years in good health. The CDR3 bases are TGTGCCAGCAGCCCAGGGGCCGGGACTAGCGACCTTACGCAGTATTTT. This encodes CASSPGAGTSDLTQYF. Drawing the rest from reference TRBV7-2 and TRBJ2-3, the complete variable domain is GAGVSQSPSNKVTEKGKDVELRCDPISGHTALYWYRQSLGQGLEFLIYFQGNSAPDKSGLPSDRFSAERTGGSVSTLTIQRTQQEDSAVYLCASSPGAGTSDLTQYFGPGTRLTVL.